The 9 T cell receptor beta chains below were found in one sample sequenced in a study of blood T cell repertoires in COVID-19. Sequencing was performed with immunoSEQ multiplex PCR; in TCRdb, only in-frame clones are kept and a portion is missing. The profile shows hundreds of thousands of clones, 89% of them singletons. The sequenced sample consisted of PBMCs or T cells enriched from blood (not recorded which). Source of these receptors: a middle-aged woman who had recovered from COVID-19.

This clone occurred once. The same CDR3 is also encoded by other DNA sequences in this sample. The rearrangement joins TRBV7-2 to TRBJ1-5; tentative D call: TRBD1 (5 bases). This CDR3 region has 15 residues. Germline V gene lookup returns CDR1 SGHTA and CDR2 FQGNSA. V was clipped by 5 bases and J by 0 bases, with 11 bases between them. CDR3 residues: CASSLAGHSNQPQHF. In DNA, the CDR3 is TGTGCCAGCAGCCTGGCAGGGCATAGCAATCAGCCCCAGCATTTT. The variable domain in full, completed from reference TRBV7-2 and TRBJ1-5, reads GAGVSQSPSNKVTEKGKDVELRCDPISGHTALYWYRQSLGQGLEFLIYFQGNSAPDKSGLPSDRFSAERTGGSVSTLTIQRTQQEDSAVYLCASSLAGHSNQPQHFGDGTRLSIL.

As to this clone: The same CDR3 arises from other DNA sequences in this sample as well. The CDR3, as DNA: TGTGCCAGCAGCGTAGGGCTAGCGGCCACAGATACGCAGTATTTT. Protein: CASSVGLAATDTQYF. V and J are TRBV9 and TRBJ2-3, with 7 bases matching TRBD2. This CDR3 spans 15 amino acids. Germline lookup yields CDR1 SGDLS and CDR2 YYNGEE. The J segment lost 2 bases and the V segment lost 0 bases, leaving 3 bases of the junction unmatched.

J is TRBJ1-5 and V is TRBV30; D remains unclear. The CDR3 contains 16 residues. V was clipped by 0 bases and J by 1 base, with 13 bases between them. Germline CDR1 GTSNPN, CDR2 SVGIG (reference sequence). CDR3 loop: CAWSVGKVASNQPQHF. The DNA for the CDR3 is TGTGCCTGGAGTGTCGGGAAGGTAGCGAGCAATCAGCCCCAGCATTTT.

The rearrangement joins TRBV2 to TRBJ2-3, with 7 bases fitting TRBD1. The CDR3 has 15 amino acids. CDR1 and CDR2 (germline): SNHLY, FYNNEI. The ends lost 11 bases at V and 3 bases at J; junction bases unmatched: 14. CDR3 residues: CAGATGTAGTDTQYF. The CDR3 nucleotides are TGTGCCGGAGCGACAGGGACCGCAGGAACAGATACGCAGTATTTT. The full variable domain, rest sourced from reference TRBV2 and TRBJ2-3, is EPEVTQTPSHQVTQMGQEVILRCVPISNHLYFYWYRQILGQKVEFLVSFYNNEISEKSEIFDDQFSVERPDGSNFTLKIRSTKLEDSAMYFCAGATGTAGTDTQYFGPGTRLTVL.

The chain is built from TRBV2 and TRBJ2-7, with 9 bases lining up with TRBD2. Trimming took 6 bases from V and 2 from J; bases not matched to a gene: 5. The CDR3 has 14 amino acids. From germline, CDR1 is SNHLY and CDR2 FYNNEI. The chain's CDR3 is CASRSSGATYEQYF. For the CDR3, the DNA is TGTGCCAGCAGGTCTAGCGGGGCCACCTACGAGCAGTACTTC.

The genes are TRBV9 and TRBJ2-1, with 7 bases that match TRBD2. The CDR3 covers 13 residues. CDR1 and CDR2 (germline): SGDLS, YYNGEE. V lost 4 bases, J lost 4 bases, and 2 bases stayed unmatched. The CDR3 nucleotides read TGTGCCAGCAGCTTGGGACTATACAATGAGCAGTTCTTC. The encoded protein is CASSLGLYNEQFF.

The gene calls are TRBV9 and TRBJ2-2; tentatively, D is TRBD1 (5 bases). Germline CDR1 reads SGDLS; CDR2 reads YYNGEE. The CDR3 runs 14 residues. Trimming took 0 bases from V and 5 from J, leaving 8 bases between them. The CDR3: CASSVDPGTGELFF. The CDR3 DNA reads TGTGCCAGCAGCGTAGACCCAGGGACCGGGGAGCTGTTTTTT.

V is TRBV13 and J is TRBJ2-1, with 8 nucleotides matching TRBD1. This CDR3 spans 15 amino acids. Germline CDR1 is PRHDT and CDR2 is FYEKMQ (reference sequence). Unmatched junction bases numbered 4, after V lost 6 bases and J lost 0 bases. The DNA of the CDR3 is TGTGCCAGCAGGCCCAGGGGGCCCTCCTACAATGAGCAGTTCTTC. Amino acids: CASRPRGPSYNEQFF.

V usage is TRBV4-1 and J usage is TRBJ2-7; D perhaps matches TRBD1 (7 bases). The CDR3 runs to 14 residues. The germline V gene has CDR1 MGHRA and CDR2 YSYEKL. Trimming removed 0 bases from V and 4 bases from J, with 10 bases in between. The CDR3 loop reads CASSQDRGAYEQYF. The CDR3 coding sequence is TGCGCCAGCAGCCAAGACAGGGGGGCTTACGAGCAGTACTTC.